This T cell receptor (beta chain) was found in a study of T-cell reconstitution after alpha-beta-depleted transplantation in children. Trimming shortened V by 0 bases and J by 2 bases, and 11 bases separated the two germline ends. The CDR3 totals 15 residues. Germline V gene data show CDR1 as SEHNR and CDR2 as FQNEAQ (reference sequence). Unique molecular identifiers were built into the TCRbeta library. TCRdb ran MiXCR on the PCR reads and lists one entry per CDR3 protein. The table has 600,000 to 800,000 distinct CDR3 sequences, around 12% seen once; the top ten hold around 0.76%. The chain employs TRBV7-9 and TRBJ2-7; a weak D match, TRBD1 (6 bases). Sequenced here: PBMCs, sampled before TCRalphabeta/CD19-depleted stem cell transplant. The sequence derives from a girl aged 2 to 9 with congenital amegakaryocytic thrombocytopenia, due to receive a stem cell transplant. The CDR3 loop reads CASSLAPGDPYEQYF. The CDR3 DNA is TGTGCCAGCAGCTTAGCCCCAGGGGACCCCTACGAGCAGTACTTC.